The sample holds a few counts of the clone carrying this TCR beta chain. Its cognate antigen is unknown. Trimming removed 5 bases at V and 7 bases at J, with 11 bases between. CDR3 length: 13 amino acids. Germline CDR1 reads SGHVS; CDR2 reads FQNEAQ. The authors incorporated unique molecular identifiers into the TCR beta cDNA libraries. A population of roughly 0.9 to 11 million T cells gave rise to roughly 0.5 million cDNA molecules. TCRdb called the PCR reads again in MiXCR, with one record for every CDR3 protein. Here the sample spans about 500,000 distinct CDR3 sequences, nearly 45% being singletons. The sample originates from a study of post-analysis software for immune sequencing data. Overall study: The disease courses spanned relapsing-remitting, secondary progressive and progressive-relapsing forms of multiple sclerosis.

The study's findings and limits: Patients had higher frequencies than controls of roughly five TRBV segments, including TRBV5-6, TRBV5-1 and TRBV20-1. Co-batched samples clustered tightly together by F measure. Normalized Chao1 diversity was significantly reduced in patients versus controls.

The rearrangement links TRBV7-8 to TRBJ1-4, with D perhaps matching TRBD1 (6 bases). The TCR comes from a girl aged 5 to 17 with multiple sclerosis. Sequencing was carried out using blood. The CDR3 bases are TGTGCCAGCAGCCCCGGGACAATTGAAAAACTGTTTTTT. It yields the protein CASSPGTIEKLFF.